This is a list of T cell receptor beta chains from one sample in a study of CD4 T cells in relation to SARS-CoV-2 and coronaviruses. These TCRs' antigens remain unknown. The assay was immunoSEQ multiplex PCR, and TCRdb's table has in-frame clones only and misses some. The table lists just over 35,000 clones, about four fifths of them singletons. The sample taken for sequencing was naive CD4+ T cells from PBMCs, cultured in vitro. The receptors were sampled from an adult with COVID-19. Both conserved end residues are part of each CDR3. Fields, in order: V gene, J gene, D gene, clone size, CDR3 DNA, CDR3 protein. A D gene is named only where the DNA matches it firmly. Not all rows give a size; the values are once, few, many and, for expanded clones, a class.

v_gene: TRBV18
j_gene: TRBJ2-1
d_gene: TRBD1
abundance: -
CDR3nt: TGTGCCAGCTCACCATTGGACAGGGCCCACAATGAGCAGTTCTTC
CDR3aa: CASSPLDRAHNEQFF

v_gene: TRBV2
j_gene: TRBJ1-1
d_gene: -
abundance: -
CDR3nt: TGTGCCAGCAGTGTATTGGGTACTGAAGCTTTCTTT
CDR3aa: CASSVLGTEAFF

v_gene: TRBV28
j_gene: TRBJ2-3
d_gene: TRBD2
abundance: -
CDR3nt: TGTGCCAGCAGTTTTTCGACTAGCGGGAGGACTAGCACAGATACGCAGTATTTT
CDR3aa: CASSFSTSGRTSTDTQYF

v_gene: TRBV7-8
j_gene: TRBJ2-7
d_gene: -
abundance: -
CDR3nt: TGTGCCAGCAGCTTAGTGAAAGGGAGCGAGCAGTACTTC
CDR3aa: CASSLVKGSEQYF

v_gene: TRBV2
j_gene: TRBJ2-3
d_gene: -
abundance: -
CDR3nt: TGTGCCAGCAGTTTCCAACAGGGAAACACAGATACGCAGTATTTT
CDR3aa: CASSFQQGNTDTQYF

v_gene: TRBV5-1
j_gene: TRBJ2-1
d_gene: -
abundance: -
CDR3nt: TGCGCCAGCAGCGGAGCCACAGGAGGTTCCTACAATGAGCAGTTCTTC
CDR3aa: CASSGATGGSYNEQFF

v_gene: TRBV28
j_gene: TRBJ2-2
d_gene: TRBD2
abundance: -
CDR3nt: TGTGCCAGCAGTTTACTAGCGGCCGGGGAGCTGTTTTTT
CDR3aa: CASSLLAAGELFF

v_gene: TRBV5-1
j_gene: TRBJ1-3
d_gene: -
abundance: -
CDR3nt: TGCGCCAGCAGCTTGGCAGGGGTTGCTGGAAACACCATATATTTT
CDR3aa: CASSLAGVAGNTIYF

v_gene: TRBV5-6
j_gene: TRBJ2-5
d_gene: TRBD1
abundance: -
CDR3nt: TGTGCCAGCAGCTGGGGACAGGTGCAAGAGACCCAGTACTTC
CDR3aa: CASSWGQVQETQYF

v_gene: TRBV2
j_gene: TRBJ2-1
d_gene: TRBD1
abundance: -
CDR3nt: TGTGCCAGCAGCTCCGACAGGGCAGCCCAGGGTGAGCAGTTCTTC
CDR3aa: CASSSDRAAQGEQFF

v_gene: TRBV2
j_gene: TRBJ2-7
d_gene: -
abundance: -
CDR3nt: TGTGCCAGCAGTCAGAGGGGACGGACTTCCTCCTACGAGCAGTACTTC
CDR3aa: CASSQRGRTSSYEQYF

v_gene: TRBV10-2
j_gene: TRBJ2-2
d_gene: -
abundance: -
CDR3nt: TGCGCCAGCAACCATAATGGGGTCGGGGAGCTGTTTTTT
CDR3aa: CASNHNGVGELFF

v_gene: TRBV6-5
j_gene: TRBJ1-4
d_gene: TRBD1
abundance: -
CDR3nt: TGTGCCAGCAGACGGCAGGGGGTCTCGTCTGAAAAACTGTTTTTT
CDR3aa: CASRRQGVSSEKLFF

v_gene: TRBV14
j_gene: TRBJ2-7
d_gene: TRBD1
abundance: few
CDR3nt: TGTGCCAGCAGCCAAGGGGGACAGGGCTCCTACGAGCAGTACTTC
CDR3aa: CASSQGGQGSYEQYF

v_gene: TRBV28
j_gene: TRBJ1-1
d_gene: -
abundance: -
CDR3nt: TGTGCCAGCACCCGGGAGGACACTGAAGCTTTCTTT
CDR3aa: CASTREDTEAFF

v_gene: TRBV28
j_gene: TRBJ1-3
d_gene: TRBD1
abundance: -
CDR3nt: TGTGCCAGCAGTCCGACAGGGGATGGAAACACCATATATTTT
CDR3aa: CASSPTGDGNTIYF

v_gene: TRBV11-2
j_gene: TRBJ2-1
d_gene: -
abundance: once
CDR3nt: TGTGCCAGCAGCACCTACCAGAGCTCCTACAATGAGCAGTTCTTC
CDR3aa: CASSTYQSSYNEQFF

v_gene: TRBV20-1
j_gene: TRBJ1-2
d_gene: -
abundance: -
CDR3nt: TGCAGTGCTGGACTCTATGGTGGCTACACCTTC
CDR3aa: CSAGLYGGYTF

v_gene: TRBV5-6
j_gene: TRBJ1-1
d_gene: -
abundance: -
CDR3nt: TGTGCCAGCAGCTTCGCCACTGAAGCTTTCTTT
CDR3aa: CASSFATEAFF

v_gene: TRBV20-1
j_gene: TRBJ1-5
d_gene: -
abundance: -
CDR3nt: TGCAGTGCTAGTCGGGAAGGGAAGGCAAATCAGCCCCAGCATTTT
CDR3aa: CSASREGKANQPQHF

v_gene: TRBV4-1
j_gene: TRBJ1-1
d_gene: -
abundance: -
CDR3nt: TGCGCCAGCAGCCAATTCATACGGGGTGGCACTGAAGCTTTCTTT
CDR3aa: CASSQFIRGGTEAFF

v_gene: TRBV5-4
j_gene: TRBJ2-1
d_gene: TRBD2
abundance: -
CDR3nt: TGTGCCAGCAGCCGGGGGACTAGCGGGTCGGAAAATGAGCAGTTCTTC
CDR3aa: CASSRGTSGSENEQFF

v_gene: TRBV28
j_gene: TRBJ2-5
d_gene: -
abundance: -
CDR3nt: TGTGCCAGCACTCGCTCTGGGACCCCGTACCAAGAGACCCAGTACTTC
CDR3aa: CASTRSGTPYQETQYF

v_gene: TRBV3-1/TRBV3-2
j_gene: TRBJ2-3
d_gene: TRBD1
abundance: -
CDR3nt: TGTGCCAGCAGCCACCACAGGGGGGCAAAAACAGATACGCAGTATTTT
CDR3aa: CASSHHRGAKTDTQYF

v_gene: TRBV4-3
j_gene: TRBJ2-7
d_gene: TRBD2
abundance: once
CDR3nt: TGCGCCAGCAGCCCTACTATAGCGGGAAGCTCCTACGAGCAGTACTTC
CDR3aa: CASSPTIAGSSYEQYF

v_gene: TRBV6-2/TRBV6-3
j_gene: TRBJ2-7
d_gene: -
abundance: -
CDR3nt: TGTGCCAGCAGTTACTCTCTCGACGAGCAGTACTTC
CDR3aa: CASSYSLDEQYF

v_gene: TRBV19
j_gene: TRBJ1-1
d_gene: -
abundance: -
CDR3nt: TGTGCCAGTATAGGCAGGTTCCAAATGAACACTGAAGCTTTCTTT
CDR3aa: CASIGRFQMNTEAFF

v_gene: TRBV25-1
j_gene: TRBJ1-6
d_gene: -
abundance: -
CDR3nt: TGTGCCAGCAGTGAATGGGGATCACACTCACCCCTCCACTTT
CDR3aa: CASSEWGSHSPLHF

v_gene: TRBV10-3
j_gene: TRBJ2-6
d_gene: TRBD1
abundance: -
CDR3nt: TGTGCCATCAGGGGGACAGGGGGCGCTGGGGCCAACGTCCTGACTTTC
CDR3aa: CAIRGTGGAGANVLTF

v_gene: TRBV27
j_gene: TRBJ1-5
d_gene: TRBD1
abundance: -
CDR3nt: TGTGCCAGCAGTTTTTACAGGGGGGATCAGCCCCAGCATTTT
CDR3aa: CASSFYRGDQPQHF

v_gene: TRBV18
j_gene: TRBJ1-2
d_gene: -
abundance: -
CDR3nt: TGTGCCAGCTCACGTCAAACACAGGGAGTTGCGTTGGGTGGCTACACCTTC
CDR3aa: CASSRQTQGVALGGYTF

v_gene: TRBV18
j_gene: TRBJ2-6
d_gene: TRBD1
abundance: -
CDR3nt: TGTGCCAGCTCATCGGGACAGAGTGTCTCTGGGGCCAACGTCCTGACTTTC
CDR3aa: CASSSGQSVSGANVLTF

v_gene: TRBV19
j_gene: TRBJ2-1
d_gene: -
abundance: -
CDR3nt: TGTGCCAGTAGAGTCCGGAGGGGCAATGAGCAGTTCTTC
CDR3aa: CASRVRRGNEQFF

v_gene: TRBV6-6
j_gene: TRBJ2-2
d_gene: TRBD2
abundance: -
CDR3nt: TGTGCCAGCAGTTTGGGAGGGGAAGACACCGGGGAGCTGTTTTTT
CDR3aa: CASSLGGEDTGELFF

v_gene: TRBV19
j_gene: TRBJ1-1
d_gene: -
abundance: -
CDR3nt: TGTGCCAGTAGGGACAGTACCGATAAAGCTTTCTTT
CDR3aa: CASRDSTDKAFF

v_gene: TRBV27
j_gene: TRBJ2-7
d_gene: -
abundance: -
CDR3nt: TGTGCCAGCAGTTTATTAAGGGGGGCCTACGAGCAGTACTTC
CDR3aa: CASSLLRGAYEQYF

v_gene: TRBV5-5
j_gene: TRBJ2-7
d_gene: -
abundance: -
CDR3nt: TGTGCCAGCAGCCCCATCCCTACAGGGTACTCCTACGAGCAGTACTTC
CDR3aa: CASSPIPTGYSYEQYF

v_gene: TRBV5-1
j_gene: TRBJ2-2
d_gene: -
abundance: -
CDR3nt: TGCGCCAGCAGCTTGTTAATTACCGGGGAGCTGTTTTTT
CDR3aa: CASSLLITGELFF

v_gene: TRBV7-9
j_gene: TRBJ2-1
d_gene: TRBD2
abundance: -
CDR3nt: TGTGCCAGCAGCAGCCCAGGGACTAGCGGGAGGGCCGAGCAGTTCTTC
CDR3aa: CASSSPGTSGRAEQFF

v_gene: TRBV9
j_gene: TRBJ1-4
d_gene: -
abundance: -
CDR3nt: TGTGCCAGCAGCGTTGGGGGGTCTAATGAAAAACTGTTTTTT
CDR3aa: CASSVGGSNEKLFF

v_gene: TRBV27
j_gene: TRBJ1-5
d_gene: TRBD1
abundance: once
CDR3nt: TGTGCCAGCGGACAGGGAAGTCAGCCCCAGCATTTT
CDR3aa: CASGQGSQPQHF

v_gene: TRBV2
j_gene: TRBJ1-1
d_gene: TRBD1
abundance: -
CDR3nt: TGTGCCAGCAGAACAGGGGGCGGGGAGGGCACTGAAGCTTTCTTT
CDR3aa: CASRTGGGEGTEAFF

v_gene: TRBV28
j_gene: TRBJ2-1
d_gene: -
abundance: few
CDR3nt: TGTGCCAGCAGGCGTACGCCAGGGGTTTTGTTCTTC
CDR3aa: CASRRTPGVLFF

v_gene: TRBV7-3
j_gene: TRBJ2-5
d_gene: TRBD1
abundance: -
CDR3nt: TGTGCCAGCAGCATGACAGGGCAAGAGACCCAGTACTTC
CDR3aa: CASSMTGQETQYF

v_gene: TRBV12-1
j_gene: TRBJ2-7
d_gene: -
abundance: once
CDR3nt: TGTGCCAGCAGCTCGGATACCGGGCTTCGGGGTCGGCACGAGCAGTACTTC
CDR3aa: CASSSDTGLRGRHEQYF

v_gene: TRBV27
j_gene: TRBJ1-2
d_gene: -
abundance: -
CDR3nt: TGTGCCAGCAGGACCCTAGGGGGGCGTAGCTATGGCTACACCTTC
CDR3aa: CASRTLGGRSYGYTF

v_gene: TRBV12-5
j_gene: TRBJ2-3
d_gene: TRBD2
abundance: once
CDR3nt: TGTGCTAGTGGCCCTAGCGGGGATACAGATACGCAGTATTTT
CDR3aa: CASGPSGDTDTQYF